Following are 2 T cell receptor beta chains from one sample sequenced in a study of Graves' ophthalmopathy and Graves' hyperthyroidism. Beta-chain TCR CDR3 regions were amplified from RNA transcripts. The first round was an RT-PCR with HTBI primers, and the second round was a multiplex PCR. TCRdb called the multiplex PCR reads again in MiXCR, with one record for every CDR3 protein. The table includes some 400,000 distinct CDR3 sequences, approximately 16% detected once. Sequences were obtained from peripheral blood. The receptors derive from a woman aged 18-35 years with Graves' ophthalmopathy.

This clonotype was recorded many times. This chain links TRBV11-2 with TRBJ1-3; TRBD1 matches at 8 bases. The CDR3 runs 20 residues. V lost 0 bases, J lost 0 bases, and 13 bases stayed unmatched. Per germline, CDR1 SGHAT and CDR2 FQNNGV. The CDR3 loop reads CASSLDPGGKRTGSGNTIYF. Here the CDR3 DNA reads TGTGCCAGCAGCTTAGATCCAGGGGGCAAGCGAACCGGCTCTGGAAACACCATATATTTT.

The V and J genes are TRBV19 and TRBJ2-7, with 7 bases lining up with TRBD1. The CDR3 loop spans 15 amino acids. Germline V CDR1 and CDR2: LNHDA, SQIVND (reference sequence). Trimming at V came to 4 bases and at J to 4 bases, leaving 10 bases not matched to a gene. CDR3 loop: CASSNPRDSIYEQYF. The CDR3 DNA reads TGTGCCAGTAGTAATCCCCGGGACAGTATATACGAGCAGTACTTC.